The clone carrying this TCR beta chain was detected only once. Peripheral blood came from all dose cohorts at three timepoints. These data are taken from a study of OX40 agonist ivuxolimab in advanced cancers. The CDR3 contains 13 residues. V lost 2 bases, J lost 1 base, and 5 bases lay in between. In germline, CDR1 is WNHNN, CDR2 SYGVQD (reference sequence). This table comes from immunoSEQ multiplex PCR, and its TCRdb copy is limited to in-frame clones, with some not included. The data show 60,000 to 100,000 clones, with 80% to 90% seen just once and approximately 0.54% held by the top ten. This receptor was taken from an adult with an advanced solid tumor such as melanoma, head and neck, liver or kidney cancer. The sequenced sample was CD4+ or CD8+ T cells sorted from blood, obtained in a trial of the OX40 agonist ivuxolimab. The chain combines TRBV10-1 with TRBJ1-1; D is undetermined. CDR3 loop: CASSENWNTEAFF. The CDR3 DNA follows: TGCGCCAGCAGTGAGAACTGGAACACTGAAGCTTTCTTT.